The clone carrying this TCR beta chain showed up just a few times. The data belong to a study of cytomegalovirus exposure and HLA in healthy donors. At the level of the study: A prior analysis found 117 million unique TCR beta sequences from roughly 180 million T cells.

It was with 60 Vbeta and 13 Jbeta primers that the PCR ran. Clones were read by immunoSEQ multiplex PCR, and TCRdb kept only the in-frame ones, dropping some. The sample holds roughly 250,000 clones; 80% are singletons and the top ten take more than 0.3%. Germline lookup yields CDR1 MNHEY and CDR2 SVGAGI. V lost 6 bases to trimming and J lost 5 bases, with 11 bases between them. This CDR3 has 13 residues. This rearrangement joins TRBV6-5 to TRBJ1-5; D call uncertain. This TCR derives from a girl aged 2-10 years in good health and CMV-seronegative. Sequenced material: PBMCs. The CDR3 bases are TGTGCCAGCAGACCCGCAGTCCATCAGCCCCAGCATTTT. Residues: CASRPAVHQPQHF.